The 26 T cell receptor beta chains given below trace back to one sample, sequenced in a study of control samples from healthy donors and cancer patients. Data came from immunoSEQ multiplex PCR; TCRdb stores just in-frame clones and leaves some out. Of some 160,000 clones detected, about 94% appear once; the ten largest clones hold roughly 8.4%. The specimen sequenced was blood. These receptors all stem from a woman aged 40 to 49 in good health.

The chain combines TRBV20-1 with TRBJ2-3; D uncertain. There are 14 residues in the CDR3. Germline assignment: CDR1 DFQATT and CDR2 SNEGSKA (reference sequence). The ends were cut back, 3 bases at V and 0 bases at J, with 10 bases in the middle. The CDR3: CSASKGFSTDTQYF. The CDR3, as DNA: TGCAGTGCTAGTAAGGGATTTAGCACAGATACGCAGTATTTT.

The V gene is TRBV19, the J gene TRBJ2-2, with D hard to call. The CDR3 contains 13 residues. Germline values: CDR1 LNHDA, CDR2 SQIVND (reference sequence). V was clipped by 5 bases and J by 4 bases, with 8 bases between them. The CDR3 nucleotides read TGTGCCAGTAGTTTCCAGCTCACCGGGGAGCTGTTTTTT. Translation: CASSFQLTGELFF.

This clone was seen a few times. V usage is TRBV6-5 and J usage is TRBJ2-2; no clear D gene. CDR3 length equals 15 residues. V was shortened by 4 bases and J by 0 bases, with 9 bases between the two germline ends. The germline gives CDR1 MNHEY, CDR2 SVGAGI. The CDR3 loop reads CASSLSQANTGELFF. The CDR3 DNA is TGTGCCAGCAGTTTAAGCCAGGCGAACACCGGGGAGCTGTTTTTT.

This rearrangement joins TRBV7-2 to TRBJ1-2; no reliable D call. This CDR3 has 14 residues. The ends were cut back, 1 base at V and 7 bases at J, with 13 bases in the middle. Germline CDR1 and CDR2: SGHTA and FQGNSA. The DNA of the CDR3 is TGTGCCAGCAGCTTAGAGGCCGGAGGCAGTGGCTACACCTTC. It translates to CASSLEAGGSGYTF.

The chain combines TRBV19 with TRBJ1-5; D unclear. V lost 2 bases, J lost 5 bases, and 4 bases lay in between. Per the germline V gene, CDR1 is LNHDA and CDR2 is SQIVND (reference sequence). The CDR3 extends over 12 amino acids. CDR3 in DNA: TGTGCCAGTAGTATACCGTATCAGCCCCAGCATTTT. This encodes CASSIPYQPQHF.

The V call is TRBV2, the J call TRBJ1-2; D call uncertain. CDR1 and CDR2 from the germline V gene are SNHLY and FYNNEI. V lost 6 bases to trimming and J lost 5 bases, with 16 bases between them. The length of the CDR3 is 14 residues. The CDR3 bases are TGTGCCAGCAGGGAGACGACAACTAGGTATGGCTACACCTTC. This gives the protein CASRETTTRYGYTF.

CDR3 amino acids: CASSKVVRDRNTEAFF. The CDR3 nucleotides are TGTGCCAGCAGCAAAGTTGTCCGGGACAGGAACACTGAAGCTTTCTTT. This sequence joins TRBV21-1 and TRBJ1-1; the D segment call TRBD1 is taken from the table without a DNA check. TRBV21-1 is a listed pseudogene. The CDR3 has 16 residues.

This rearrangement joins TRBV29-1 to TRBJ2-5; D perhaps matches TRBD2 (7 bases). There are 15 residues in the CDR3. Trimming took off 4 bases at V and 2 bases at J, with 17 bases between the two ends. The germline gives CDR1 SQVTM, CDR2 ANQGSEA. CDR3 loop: CSVVAGAKRQETQYF. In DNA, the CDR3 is TGCAGCGTTGTGGCGGGGGCGAAGCGGCAAGAGACCCAGTACTTC.

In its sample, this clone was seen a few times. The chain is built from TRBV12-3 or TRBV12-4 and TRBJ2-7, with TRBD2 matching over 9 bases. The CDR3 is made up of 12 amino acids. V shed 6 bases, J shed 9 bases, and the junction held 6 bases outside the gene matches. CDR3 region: CASRSTGLAQYF. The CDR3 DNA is TGTGCCAGCAGGTCAACGGGACTAGCGCAGTACTTC.

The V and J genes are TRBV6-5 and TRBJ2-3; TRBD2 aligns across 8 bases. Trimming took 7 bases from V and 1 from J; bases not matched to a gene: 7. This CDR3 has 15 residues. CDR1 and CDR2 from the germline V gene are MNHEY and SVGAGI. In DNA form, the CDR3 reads TGTGCCAGCACCAGAACTAGCGGCCGCACAGATACGCAGTATTTT. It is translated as CASTRTSGRTDTQYF.

CDR3 nucleotides: TGTGCCAGTACAGGGTTGGGGAGTTCACCCCTCCACTTT. Translation gives CASTGLGSSPLHF. The V and J genes are TRBV19 and TRBJ1-6; maybe TRBD1 (5 bases). Germline CDR1 LNHDA, CDR2 SQIVND (reference sequence). Trimming left V 7 bases short and J 9 bases short, with 13 bases between. The CDR3 runs 13 residues.

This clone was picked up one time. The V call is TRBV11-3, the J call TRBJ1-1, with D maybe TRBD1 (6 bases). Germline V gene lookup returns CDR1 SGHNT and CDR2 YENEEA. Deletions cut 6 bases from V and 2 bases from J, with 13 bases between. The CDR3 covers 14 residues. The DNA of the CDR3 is TGTGCCAGCAGTGGGGGCGGAAGAAACACTGAAGCTTTCTTT. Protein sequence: CASSGGGRNTEAFF.

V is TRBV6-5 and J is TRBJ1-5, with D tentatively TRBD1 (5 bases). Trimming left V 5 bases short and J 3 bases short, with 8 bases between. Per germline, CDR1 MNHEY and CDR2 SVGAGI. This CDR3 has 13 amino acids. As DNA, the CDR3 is TGTGCCAGCAGTATACAGGACAATCAGCCCCAGCATTTT. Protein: CASSIQDNQPQHF.

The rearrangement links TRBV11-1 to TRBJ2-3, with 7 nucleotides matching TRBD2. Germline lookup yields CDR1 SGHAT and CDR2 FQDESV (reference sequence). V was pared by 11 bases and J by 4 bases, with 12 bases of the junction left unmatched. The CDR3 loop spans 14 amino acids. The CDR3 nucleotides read TGTGCCGCCAAGGGCAAGCGGGGACCAGATACGCAGTATTTT. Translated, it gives CAAKGKRGPDTQYF.

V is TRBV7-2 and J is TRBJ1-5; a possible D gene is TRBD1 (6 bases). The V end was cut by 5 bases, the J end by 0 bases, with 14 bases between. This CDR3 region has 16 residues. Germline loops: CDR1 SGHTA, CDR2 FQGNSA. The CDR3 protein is CASSQTRGSSNQPQHF. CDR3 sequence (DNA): TGTGCCAGCAGCCAAACCAGGGGATCTAGCAATCAGCCCCAGCATTTT.

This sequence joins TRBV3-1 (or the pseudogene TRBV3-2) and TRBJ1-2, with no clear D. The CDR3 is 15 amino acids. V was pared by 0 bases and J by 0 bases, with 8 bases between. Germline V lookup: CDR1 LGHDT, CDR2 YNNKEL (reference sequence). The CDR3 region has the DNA TGTGCCAGCAGCCAAGATCTAGCAGCTAACTATGGCTACACCTTC. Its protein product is CASSQDLAANYGYTF.

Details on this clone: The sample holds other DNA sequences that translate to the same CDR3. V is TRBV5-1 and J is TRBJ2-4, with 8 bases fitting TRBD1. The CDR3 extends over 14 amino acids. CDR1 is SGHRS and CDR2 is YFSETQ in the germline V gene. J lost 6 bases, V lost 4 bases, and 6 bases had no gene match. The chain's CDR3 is CASSLDRATNIQYF. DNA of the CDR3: TGCGCCAGCAGCCTGGACAGGGCAACAAACATTCAGTACTTC.

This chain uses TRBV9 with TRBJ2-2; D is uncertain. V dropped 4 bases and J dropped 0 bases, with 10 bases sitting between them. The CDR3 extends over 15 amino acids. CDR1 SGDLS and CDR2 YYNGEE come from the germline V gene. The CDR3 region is CASSFGQANTGELFF. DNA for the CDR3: TGTGCCAGCAGCTTTGGTCAGGCGAACACCGGGGAGCTGTTTTTT.

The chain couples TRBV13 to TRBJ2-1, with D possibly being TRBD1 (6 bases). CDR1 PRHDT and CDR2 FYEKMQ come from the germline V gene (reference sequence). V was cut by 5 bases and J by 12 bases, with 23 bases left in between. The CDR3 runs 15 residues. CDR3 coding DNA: TGTGCCAGCAGCACATCCGGGACACCCTCTATCGGGCAGTTCTTC. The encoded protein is CASSTSGTPSIGQFF.

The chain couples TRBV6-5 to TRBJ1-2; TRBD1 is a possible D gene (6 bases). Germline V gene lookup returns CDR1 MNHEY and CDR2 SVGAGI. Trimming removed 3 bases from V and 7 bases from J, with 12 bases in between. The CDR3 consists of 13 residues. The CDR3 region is CASSYPDSLGYTF. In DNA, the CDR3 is TGTGCCAGCAGTTATCCGGACAGCCTTGGCTACACCTTC.

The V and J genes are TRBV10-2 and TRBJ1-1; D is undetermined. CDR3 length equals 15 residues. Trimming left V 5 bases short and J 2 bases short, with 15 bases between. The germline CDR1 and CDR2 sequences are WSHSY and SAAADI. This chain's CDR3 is CASSSRVGLNTEAFF. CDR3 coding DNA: TGCGCCAGCAGTAGTAGGGTCGGTCTAAACACTGAAGCTTTCTTT.

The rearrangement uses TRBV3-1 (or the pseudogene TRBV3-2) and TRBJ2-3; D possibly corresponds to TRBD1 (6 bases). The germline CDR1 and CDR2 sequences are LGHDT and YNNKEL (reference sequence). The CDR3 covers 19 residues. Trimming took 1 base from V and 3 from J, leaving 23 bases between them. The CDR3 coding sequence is TGTGCCAGCAGCCAAGGCCTTACAAGCAGAGGGGGACCAACAGATACGCAGTATTTT. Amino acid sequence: CASSQGLTSRGGPTDTQYF.

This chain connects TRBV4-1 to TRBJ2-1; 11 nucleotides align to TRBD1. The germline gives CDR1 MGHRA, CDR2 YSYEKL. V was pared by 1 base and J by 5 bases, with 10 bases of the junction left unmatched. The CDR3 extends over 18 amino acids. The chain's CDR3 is CASSQGVPGTGGNNEQFF. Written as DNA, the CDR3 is TGCGCCAGCAGCCAAGGGGTCCCCGGGACAGGGGGAAACAATGAGCAGTTCTTC.

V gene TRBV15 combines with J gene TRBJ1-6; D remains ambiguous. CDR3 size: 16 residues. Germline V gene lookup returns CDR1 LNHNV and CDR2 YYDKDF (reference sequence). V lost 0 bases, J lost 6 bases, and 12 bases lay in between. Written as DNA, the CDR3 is TGTGCCACCAGCAGAGATGGGGTAACGGTTAATTCACCCCTCCACTTT. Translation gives CATSRDGVTVNSPLHF. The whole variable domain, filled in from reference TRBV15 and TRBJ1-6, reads DAMVIQNPRYQVTQFGKPVTLSCSQTLNHNVMYWYQQKSSQAPKLLFHYYDKDFNNEADTPDNFQSRRPNTSFCFLDIRSPGLGDTAMYLCATSRDGVTVNSPLHFGNGTRLTVT.

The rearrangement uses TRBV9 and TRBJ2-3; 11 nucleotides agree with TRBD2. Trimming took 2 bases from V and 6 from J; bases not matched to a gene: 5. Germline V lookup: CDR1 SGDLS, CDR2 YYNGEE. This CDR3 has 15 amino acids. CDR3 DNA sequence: TGTGCCAGCAGCGTGCTAGCGGGAGGATGGGATACGCAGTATTTT. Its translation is CASSVLAGGWDTQYF.

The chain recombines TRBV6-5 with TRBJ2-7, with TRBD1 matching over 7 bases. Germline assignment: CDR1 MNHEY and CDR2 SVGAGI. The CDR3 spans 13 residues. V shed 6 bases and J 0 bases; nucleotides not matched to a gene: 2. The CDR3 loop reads CASRRDSSYEQYF. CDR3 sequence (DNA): TGTGCCAGCAGACGGGACAGCTCCTACGAGCAGTACTTC.